The entry below describes one TCR beta chain. Its antigen is unknown. This entry comes from a study of shared clonotypes between healthy human individuals. General observations from the study: Naive CD4 clonotypes were shared across several donors at about 5.3%. Against clonotypes common to all four donors, non-shared ones had lower generation probabilities.

Every immunoSEQ plate was one replicate of a subset's evenly spread DNA. Per the study methods: Filtering differed, since immunoSEQ gave only junction sequences and no quality scores. Measured with immunoSEQ multiplex PCR; TCRdb has only the in-frame clones, and not every one. That table gives V, J and clone size, and the DNA gave D and trimming. Altogether approximately 740,000 clones are present, almost 95% being singletons, with the ten largest covering around 24%. CDR3 length: 15 residues. Looked up from germline, CDR1 is SGHAT and CDR2 is FQNNGV. The germline V and J ends were trimmed by 5 bases and 6 bases, with 18 bases remaining between them. Terminally differentiated effector memory CD45RA+ cells were excluded by CCR7 positive selection of CD45RO-negative cells.

Sequencing was performed on naive CD8+ T cells sorted from blood. The chain carries TRBV11-2 and TRBJ2-3; D is undetermined. This clonotype originated in a man younger than 45 in good health. The CDR3 region is CASSEVELWLDTQYF. The CDR3 DNA reads as TGTGCCAGCAGCGAAGTCGAGTTATGGCTGGATACGCAGTATTTT.